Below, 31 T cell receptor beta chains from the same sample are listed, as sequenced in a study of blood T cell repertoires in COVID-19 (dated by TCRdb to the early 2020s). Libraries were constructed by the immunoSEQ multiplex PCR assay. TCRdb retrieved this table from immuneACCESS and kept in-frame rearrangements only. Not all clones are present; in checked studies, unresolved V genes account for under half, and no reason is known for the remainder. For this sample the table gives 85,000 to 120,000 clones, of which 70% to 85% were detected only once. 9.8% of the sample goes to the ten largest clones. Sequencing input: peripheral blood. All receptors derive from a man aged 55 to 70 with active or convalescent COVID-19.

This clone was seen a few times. Here the CDR3 DNA reads TGTGCCAGCAGCTTAGTCCGGGACAGATTCTATGGCTACACCTTC. Protein product: CASSLVRDRFYGYTF. The rearrangement joins TRBV7-2 to TRBJ1-2, with TRBD1 identical over 7 bases. V lost 1 base to trimming and J lost 4 bases; unmatched junction nucleotides: 6. This CDR3 has 15 amino acids. Germline values: CDR1 SGHTA, CDR2 FQGNSA.

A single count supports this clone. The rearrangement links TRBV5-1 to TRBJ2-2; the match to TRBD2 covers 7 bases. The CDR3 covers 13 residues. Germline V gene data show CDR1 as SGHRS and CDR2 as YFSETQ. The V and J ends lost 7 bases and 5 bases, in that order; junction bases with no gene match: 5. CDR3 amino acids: CASSPGGTGELFF. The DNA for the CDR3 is TGCGCCAGCTCGCCGGGGGGAACCGGGGAGCTGTTTTTT.

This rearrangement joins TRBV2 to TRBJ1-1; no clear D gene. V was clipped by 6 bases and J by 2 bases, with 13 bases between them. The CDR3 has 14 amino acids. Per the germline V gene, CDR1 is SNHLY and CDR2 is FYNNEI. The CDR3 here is CASSLQSGNTEAFF. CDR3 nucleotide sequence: TGTGCCAGCAGCTTACAGAGTGGCAACACTGAAGCTTTCTTT.

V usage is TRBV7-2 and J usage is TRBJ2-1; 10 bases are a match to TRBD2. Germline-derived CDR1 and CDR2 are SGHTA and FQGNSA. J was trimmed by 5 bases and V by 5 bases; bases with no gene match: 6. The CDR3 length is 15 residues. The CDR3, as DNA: TGTGCCAGCAGCCCGACTAGCGGGCTACACAATGAGCAGTTCTTC. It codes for CASSPTSGLHNEQFF.

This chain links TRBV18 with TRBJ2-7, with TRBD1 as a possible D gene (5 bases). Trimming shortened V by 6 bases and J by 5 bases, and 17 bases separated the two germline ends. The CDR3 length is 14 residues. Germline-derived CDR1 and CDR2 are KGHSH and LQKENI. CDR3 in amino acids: CASSQTAGQNEQYF. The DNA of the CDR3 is TGTGCCAGCTCGCAGACAGCAGGGCAGAACGAGCAGTACTTC.

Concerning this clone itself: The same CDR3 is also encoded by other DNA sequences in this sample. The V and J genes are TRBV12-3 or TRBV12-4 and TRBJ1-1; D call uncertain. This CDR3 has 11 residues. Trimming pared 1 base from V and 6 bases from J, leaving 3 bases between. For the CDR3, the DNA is TGTGCCAGCAGTTTAGGGCCTGAAGCTTTCTTT. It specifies CASSLGPEAFF.

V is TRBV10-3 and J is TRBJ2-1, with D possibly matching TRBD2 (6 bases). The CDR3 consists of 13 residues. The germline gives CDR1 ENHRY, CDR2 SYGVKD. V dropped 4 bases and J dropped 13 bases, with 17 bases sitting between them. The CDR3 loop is CAISADGGVGQFF. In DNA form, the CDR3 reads TGTGCCATCAGTGCTGACGGAGGGGTTGGTCAGTTCTTC.

The CDR3 loop reads CASSPRTETNYGYTF. CDR3 sequence (DNA): TGTGCCAGCTCACCTCGGACAGAGACTAACTATGGCTACACCTTC. The chain employs TRBV18 and TRBJ1-2; weak D call: TRBD1 (6 bases). The V gene lost 3 bases and the J gene lost 0 bases, with 11 bases spanning the gap. The germline V gene encodes CDR1 KGHSH and CDR2 LQKENI. The CDR3 is 15 residues long.

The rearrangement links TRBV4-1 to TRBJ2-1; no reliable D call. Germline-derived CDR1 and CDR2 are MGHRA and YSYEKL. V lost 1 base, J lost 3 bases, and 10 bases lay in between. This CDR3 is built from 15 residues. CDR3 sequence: CASSQGPYGYNEQFF. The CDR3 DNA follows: TGCGCCAGCAGCCAAGGTCCTTACGGCTACAATGAGCAGTTCTTC.

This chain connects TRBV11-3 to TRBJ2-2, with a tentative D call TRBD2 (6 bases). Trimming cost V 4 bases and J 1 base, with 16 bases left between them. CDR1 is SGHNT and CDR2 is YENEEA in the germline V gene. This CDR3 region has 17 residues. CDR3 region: CASSSRDALMNTGELFF. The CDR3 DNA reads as TGTGCCAGCAGCTCGCGGGACGCCCTGATGAACACCGGGGAGCTGTTTTTT.

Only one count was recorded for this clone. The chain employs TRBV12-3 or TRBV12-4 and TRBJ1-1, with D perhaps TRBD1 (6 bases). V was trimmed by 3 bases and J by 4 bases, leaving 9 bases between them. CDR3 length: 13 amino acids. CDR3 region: CASSLGALTEAFF. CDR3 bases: TGTGCCAGCAGTTTGGGGGCGCTCACTGAAGCTTTCTTT.

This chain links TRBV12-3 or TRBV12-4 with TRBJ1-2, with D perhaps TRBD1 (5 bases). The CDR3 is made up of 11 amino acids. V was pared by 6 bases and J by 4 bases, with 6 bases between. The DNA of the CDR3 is TGTGCCAGCAGAGGGGTCTATGGCTACACCTTC. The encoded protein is CASRGVYGYTF.

The CDR3 bases are TGTGCCAGCAGTCCCGGGACTAGCGGGAGAGCCAAAAACATTCAGTACTTC. Amino acid sequence: CASSPGTSGRAKNIQYF. This chain uses TRBV2 with TRBJ2-4; TRBD2 matches at 14 bases. The J segment lost 0 bases and the V segment lost 5 bases, leaving 3 bases of the junction unmatched. The CDR3 extends over 17 amino acids. CDR1 SNHLY and CDR2 FYNNEI come from the germline V gene.

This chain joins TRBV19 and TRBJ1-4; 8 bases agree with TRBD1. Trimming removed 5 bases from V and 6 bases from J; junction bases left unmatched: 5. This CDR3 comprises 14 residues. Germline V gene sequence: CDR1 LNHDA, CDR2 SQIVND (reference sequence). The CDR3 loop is CASSAGTGHEKLFF. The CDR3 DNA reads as TGTGCCAGTAGTGCCGGGACAGGTCATGAAAAACTGTTTTTT.

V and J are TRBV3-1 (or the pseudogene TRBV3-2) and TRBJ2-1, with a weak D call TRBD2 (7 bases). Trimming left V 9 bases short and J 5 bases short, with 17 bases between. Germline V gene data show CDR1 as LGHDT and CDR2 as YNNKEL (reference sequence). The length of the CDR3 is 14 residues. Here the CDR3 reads CASKGGGKNNEQFF. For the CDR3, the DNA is TGTGCCAGTAAGGGGGGGGGAAAAAACAATGAGCAGTTCTTC.

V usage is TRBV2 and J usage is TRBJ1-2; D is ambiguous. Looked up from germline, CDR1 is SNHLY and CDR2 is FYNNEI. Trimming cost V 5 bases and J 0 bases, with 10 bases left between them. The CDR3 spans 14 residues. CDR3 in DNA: TGTGCCAGCAGTACCGGGATCGCTAACTATGGCTACACCTTC. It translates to CASSTGIANYGYTF.

The CDR3 coding sequence is TGTGCCAGCAGCTTTGGACTAGCGGGGACCGGGGAGCTGTTTTTT. Its protein is CASSFGLAGTGELFF. The rearrangement links TRBV11-2 to TRBJ2-2, with 12 bases matching TRBD2. The CDR3 length is 15 residues. Germline V gene data show CDR1 as SGHAT and CDR2 as FQNNGV. Trimming removed 3 bases from V and 5 bases from J; junction bases left unmatched: 1.

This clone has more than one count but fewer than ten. The CDR3 is CASSLSGPGGLKGQPQHF. DNA of the CDR3: TGTGCCAGCAGTTTATCTGGTCCGGGGGGGCTGAAGGGCCAGCCCCAGCATTTT. The chain couples TRBV27 to TRBJ1-5; a weak D match, TRBD1 (6 bases). Per germline, CDR1 MNHEY and CDR2 SMNVEV (reference sequence). The CDR3 has 18 amino acids. Trimming pared 0 bases from V and 7 bases from J, leaving 22 bases between.

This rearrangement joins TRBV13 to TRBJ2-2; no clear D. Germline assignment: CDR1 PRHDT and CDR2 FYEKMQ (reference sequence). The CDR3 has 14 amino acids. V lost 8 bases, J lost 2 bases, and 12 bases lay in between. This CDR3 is CASAARRNTGELFF. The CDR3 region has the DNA TGTGCCAGCGCGGCTAGGAGAAACACCGGGGAGCTGTTTTTT. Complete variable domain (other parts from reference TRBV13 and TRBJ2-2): AAGVIQSPRHLIKEKRETATLKCYPIPRHDTVYWYQQGPGQDPQFLISFYEKMQSDKGSIPDRFSAQQFSDYHSELNMSSLELGDSALYFCASAARRNTGELFFGEGSRLTVL.

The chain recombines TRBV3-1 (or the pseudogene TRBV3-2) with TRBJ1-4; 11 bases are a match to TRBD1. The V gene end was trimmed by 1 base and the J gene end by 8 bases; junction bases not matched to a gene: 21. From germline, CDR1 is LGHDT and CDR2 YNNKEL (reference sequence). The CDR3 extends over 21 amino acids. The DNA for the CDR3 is TGTGCCAGCAGCCAAGCCGATAATTGCCGGGACAGGGGGACAGGTGGGGAAAAACTGTTTTTT. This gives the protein CASSQADNCRDRGTGGEKLFF.

The CDR3 reads CASKVTSGSHEQYF. The CDR3, as DNA: TGTGCCAGCAAGGTGACTAGCGGGTCCCACGAGCAGTACTTC. This chain links TRBV2 with TRBJ2-7, with 10 bases matching TRBD2. This CDR3 has 14 amino acids. Germline V gene data show CDR1 as SNHLY and CDR2 as FYNNEI. Trimming removed 7 bases from V and 5 bases from J; junction bases left unmatched: 8. Full variable domain (remainder filled in from reference TRBV2 and TRBJ2-7): EPEVTQTPSHQVTQMGQEVILRCVPISNHLYFYWYRQILGQKVEFLVSFYNNEISEKSEIFDDQFSVERPDGSNFTLKIRSTKLEDSAMYFCASKVTSGSHEQYFGPGTRLTVT.

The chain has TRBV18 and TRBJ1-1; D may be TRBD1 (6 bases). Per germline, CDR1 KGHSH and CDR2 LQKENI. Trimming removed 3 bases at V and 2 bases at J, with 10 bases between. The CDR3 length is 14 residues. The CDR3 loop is CASSPGRGNTEAFF. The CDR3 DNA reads TGTGCCAGCTCACCCGGCAGGGGAAACACTGAAGCTTTCTTT.

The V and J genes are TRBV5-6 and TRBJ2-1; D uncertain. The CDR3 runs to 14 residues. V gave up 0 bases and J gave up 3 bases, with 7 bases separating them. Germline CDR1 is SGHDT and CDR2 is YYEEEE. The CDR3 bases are TGTGCCAGCAGCTTGGGGCGGAACTACAATGAGCAGTTCTTC. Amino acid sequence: CASSLGRNYNEQFF.

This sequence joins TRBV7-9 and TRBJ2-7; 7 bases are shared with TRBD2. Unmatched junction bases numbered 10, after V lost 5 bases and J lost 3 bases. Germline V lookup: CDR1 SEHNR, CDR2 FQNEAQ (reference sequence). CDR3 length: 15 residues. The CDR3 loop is CASSLPGLPIYEQYF. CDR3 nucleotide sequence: TGTGCCAGCAGCCTACCGGGACTACCGATCTACGAGCAGTACTTC.

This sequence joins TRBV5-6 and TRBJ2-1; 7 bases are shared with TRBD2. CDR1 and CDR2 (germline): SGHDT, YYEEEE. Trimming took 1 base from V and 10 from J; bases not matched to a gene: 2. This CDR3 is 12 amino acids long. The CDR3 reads CASSLPGGEQFF. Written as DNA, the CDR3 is TGTGCCAGCAGCTTGCCCGGGGGGGAGCAGTTCTTC. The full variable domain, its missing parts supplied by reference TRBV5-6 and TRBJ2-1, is DAGVTQSPTHLIKTRGQQVTLRCSPKSGHDTVSWYQQALGQGPQFIFQYYEEEERQRGNFPDRFSGHQFPNYSSELNVNALLLGDSALYLCASSLPGGEQFFGPGTRLTVL.

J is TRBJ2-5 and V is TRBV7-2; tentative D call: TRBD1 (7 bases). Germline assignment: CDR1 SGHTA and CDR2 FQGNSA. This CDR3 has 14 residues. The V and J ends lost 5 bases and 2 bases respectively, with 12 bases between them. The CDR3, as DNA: TGTGCCAGCAGCCATTCAGGGGGGCAAGAGACCCAGTACTTC. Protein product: CASSHSGGQETQYF.

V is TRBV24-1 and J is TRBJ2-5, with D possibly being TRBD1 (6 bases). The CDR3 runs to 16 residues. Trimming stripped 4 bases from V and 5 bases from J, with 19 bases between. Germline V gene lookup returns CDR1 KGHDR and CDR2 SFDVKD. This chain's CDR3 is CATSESAQGRRETQYF. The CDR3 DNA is TGTGCCACCAGTGAGTCTGCTCAGGGGCGCCGGGAGACCCAGTACTTC.

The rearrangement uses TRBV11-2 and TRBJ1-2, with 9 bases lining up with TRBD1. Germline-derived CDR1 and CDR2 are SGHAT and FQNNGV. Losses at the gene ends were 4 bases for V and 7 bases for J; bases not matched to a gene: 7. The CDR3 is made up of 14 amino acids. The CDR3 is CASSSGQGTGGYTF. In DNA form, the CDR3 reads TGTGCCAGCAGCTCGGGACAGGGCACGGGTGGCTACACCTTC.

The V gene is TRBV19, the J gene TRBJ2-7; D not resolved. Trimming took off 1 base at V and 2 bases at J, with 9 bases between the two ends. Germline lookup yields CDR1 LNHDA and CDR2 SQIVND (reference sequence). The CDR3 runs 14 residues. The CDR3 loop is CASSIVGVTYEQYF. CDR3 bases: TGTGCCAGTAGTATAGTTGGAGTGACCTACGAGCAGTACTTC.

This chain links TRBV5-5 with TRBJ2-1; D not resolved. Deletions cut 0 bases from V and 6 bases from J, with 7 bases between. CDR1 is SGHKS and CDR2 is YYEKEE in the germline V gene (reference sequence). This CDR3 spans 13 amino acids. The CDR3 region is CASSLVPRNEQFF. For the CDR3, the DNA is TGTGCCAGCAGCTTGGTCCCTCGCAATGAGCAGTTCTTC.

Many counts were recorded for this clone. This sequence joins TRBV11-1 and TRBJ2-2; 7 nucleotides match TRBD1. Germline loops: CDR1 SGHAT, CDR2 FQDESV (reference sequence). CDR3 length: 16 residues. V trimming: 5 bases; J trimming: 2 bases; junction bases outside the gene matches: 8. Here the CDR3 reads CASSRVGQTNTGELFF. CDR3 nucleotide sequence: TGTGCCAGCAGCCGGGTGGGACAGACCAACACCGGGGAGCTGTTTTTT.